Detailed here is one TCR beta chain. This sample was taken from a study of blood T cell repertoires in COVID-19. Study-level background: Samples came from the United States, Italy and Spain, spanning acute and convalescent COVID-19. Sources were T cells, B-cell-depleted T cells, or PBMCs; the material itself was cDNA or gDNA.

As handled by the study authors: Reference gene primer amplification in the assay estimated nucleated cell counts. Clones were read by immunoSEQ multiplex PCR, and TCRdb kept only the in-frame ones, dropping some. The DNA was the basis for D and trimming; V, J and clone size are from that table. The table lists tens of thousands of clones, approximately 81% of them singletons, with about a third in the top ten. The CDR3 length is 15 residues. The germline V gene has CDR1 SGHTA and CDR2 FQGNSA. The V gene lost 3 bases and the J gene lost 4 bases, with 15 bases spanning the gap. Sequencing input: peripheral blood. The chain is built from TRBV7-2 and TRBJ1-2; unclear D gene. The receptor was isolated from a man older than 75 with acute or convalescent COVID-19. CDR3 sequence: CASSLIANSGYGYTF. In DNA, the CDR3 is TGTGCCAGCAGCTTGATCGCCAACAGCGGCTATGGCTACACCTTC.